This TCR beta chain was found in a study of identical twins. Findings of the study overall: It was out-of-frame TCR alpha sharing in monozygotic twins that models underestimated. Carriage of fewer insertions was seen in abundant cord blood beta clonotypes, whereas memory repertoires showed none. Zero-insertion results could be subject to partial confounding by invariant MAIT and iNKT cells.

TCRdb reprocessed the 5' RACE reads via MiXCR and lists one record per CDR3 protein. The top ten hold approximately 0.98% of the sample, which has fewer than 500,000 distinct CDR3 sequences, 14% seen once. On this clonotype itself: Its target is not known.

This sample was also put to use in a study of yellow fever vaccine responses in identical twins.

This clonotype originated in a woman under 30 in good health. The sequenced sample was CD4+ T cells sorted from blood.

The CDR3 DNA reads TGTGCCAGCAGCTTAGCGGGGCGTTACGGGGAGCAGTACTTC. Protein product: CASSLAGRYGEQYF. The V gene is TRBV7-2, the J gene TRBJ2-7; maybe TRBD1 (5 bases). Per germline, CDR1 SGHTA and CDR2 FQGNSA. V was trimmed by 0 bases and J by 7 bases, leaving 13 bases between them. CDR3 size: 14 residues.